This T cell receptor beta chain was identified during a study of blood T cell repertoires in COVID-19. This clone was seen just once. Participants' own reports of clinical history determined their cohort assignment. This CDR3 has 16 amino acids. Trimming took 3 bases from V and 4 from J, leaving 16 bases between them. Germline assignment: CDR1 MDHEN and CDR2 SYDVKM. The data were produced by immunoSEQ multiplex PCR, yet TCRdb's version contains in-frame clones alone and is incomplete. In the table there are about 250,000 clones, about nine tenths of which are singletons. This receptor was taken from a man aged 40-55 years who had recovered from COVID-19. Sequenced input: PBMCs or T cells enriched from blood (not recorded which). This chain connects TRBV28 to TRBJ1-5, with D tentatively TRBD1 (6 bases). CDR3 bases: TGTGCCAGCAGTTTTGCTTTTGGTCAGGGGAATCAGCCCCAGCATTTT. Protein: CASSFAFGQGNQPQHF.